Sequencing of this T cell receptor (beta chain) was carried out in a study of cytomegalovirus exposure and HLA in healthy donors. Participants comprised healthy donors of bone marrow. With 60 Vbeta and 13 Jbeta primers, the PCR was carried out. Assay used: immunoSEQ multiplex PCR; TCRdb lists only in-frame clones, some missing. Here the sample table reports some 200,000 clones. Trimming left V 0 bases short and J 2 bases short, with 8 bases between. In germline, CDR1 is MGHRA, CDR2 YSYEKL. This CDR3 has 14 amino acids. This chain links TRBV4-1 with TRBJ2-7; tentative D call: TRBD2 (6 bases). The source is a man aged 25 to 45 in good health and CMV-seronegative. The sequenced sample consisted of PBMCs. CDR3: CASSQDGRPYEQYF. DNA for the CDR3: TGCGCCAGCAGCCAAGATGGGAGGCCCTACGAGCAGTACTTC.